A single sample is the source of the 27 T cell receptor beta chains below, sequenced in a study of cytomegalovirus exposure and HLA in healthy donors. The PCR made use of 60 Vbeta and 13 Jbeta primers. This table comes from immunoSEQ multiplex PCR, and its TCRdb copy is limited to in-frame clones, with some not included. Its table records about 88,000 clones. Sequenced sample: PBMCs. These receptor sequences come from a girl between 10 and 17 years old in good health and CMV-seropositive.

This chain links TRBV29-1 with TRBJ2-7; TRBD2 is a possible D gene (6 bases). Trimming cost V 4 bases and J 2 bases, with 9 bases left between them. The CDR3 extends over 12 amino acids. Germline CDR1 is SQVTM and CDR2 is ANQGSEA. CDR3 coding DNA: TGCAGCGTTGCTCCGGGGGCCTACGAGCAGTACTTC. Encoded protein: CSVAPGAYEQYF.

This chain joins TRBV6-5 and TRBJ2-2; maybe TRBD1 (5 bases). The ends were cut back, 5 bases at V and 1 base at J, with 11 bases in the middle. The germline gives CDR1 MNHEY, CDR2 SVGAGI. The CDR3 sequence is 15 residues long. The CDR3 DNA reads TGTGCCAGCAGTCCTCTCCAGGGGAACACCGGGGAGCTGTTTTTT. This encodes CASSPLQGNTGELFF.

This sequence joins TRBV6-1 and TRBJ2-7, with a tentative D call TRBD2 (6 bases). CDR1 MNHNS and CDR2 SASEGT come from the germline V gene. There are 16 residues in the CDR3. Trimming cost V 4 bases and J 2 bases, with 18 bases left between them. The CDR3 spells CASSARTGVSAYEQYV. The CDR3 region has the DNA TGTGCCAGCAGTGCACGTACGGGAGTAAGCGCCTACGAGCAGTACGTC.

The chain recombines TRBV18 with TRBJ1-2; perhaps TRBD1 as D (6 bases). The CDR3 has 14 amino acids. Germline lookup yields CDR1 KGHSH and CDR2 LQKENI. Trimming removed 2 bases at V and 2 bases at J, with 9 bases between. CDR3 loop: CASSPADRNYGYTF. Here the CDR3 DNA reads TGTGCCAGCTCACCAGCGGACAGAAACTATGGCTACACCTTC.

The chain carries TRBV4-3 and TRBJ2-7, with D uncertain. The length of the CDR3 is 14 residues. With 1 base removed from V and 2 bases from J, the gap between germline ends came to 9 bases. Germline V gene sequence: CDR1 LGHNA, CDR2 YSLEER. The chain's CDR3 is CASSQAVEAYEQYF. The CDR3 DNA follows: TGCGCCAGCAGCCAAGCAGTTGAGGCCTACGAGCAGTACTTC.

The gene calls are TRBV5-1 and TRBJ2-7; maybe TRBD1 (5 bases). Germline V gene data show CDR1 as SGHRS and CDR2 as YFSETQ. Between the trimmed V and J ends, which lost 5 bases and 3 bases, there was a span of 15 bases. There are 14 residues in the CDR3. CDR3 loop: CASRYNTDSYEQYF. In DNA form, the CDR3 reads TGCGCCAGCAGGTACAATACCGACAGCTACGAGCAGTACTTC. Variable domain in full (rest from reference TRBV5-1 and TRBJ2-7): KAGVTQTPRYLIKTRGQQVTLSCSPISGHRSVSWYQQTPGQGLQFLFEYFSETQRNKGNFPGRFSGRQFSNSRSEMNVSTLELGDSALYLCASRYNTDSYEQYFGPGTRLTVT.

The rearrangement joins TRBV5-1 to TRBJ2-5; 10 bases are a match to TRBD2. This CDR3 comprises 14 residues. V lost 4 bases to trimming and J lost 2 bases; unmatched junction nucleotides: 2. CDR1 is SGHRS, CDR2 YFSETQ, per germline. CDR3 protein: CASSATSGQETQYF. The CDR3 DNA follows: TGCGCCAGCAGCGCGACTAGCGGGCAAGAGACCCAGTACTTC.

This sequence joins TRBV6-1 and TRBJ2-7; 7 bases fit TRBD1. Germline CDR1 and CDR2: MNHNS and SASEGT. The CDR3 covers 14 residues. V was pared by 6 bases and J by 2 bases, with 7 bases of the junction left unmatched. The CDR3 nucleotides are TGTGCCAGCAGCCCGGGACAGTCCGCCTACGAGCAGTACGTC. Protein: CASSPGQSAYEQYV.

The chain employs TRBV6-5 and TRBJ1-2; 7 nucleotides line up with TRBD1. The CDR3 is made up of 13 amino acids. V shed 2 bases and J 5 bases; nucleotides not matched to a gene: 2. CDR1 MNHEY and CDR2 SVGAGI come from the germline V gene. The CDR3 here is CASSYGQDYGYTF. The DNA for the CDR3 is TGTGCCAGCAGTTACGGACAGGATTATGGCTACACCTTC.

This chain connects TRBV19 to TRBJ1-5; 10 bases are shared with TRBD1. Trimming at V came to 6 bases and at J to 7 bases, leaving 9 bases not matched to a gene. Germline V gives CDR1 LNHDA, CDR2 SQIVND (reference sequence). CDR3 length equals 15 residues. Here the CDR3 reads CASSWDRGGGQPQHF. In DNA, the CDR3 is TGTGCCAGTAGCTGGGACAGGGGAGGAGGACAGCCCCAGCATTTT.

The J gene is TRBJ1-2, the V gene TRBV7-9; no firm D call. Germline-derived CDR1 and CDR2 are SEHNR and FQNEAQ (reference sequence). V dropped 2 bases and J dropped 4 bases, with 8 bases sitting between them. This CDR3 is 13 amino acids long. DNA of the CDR3: TGTGCCAGCAGCTTACGAGGTACCTATGGCTACACCTTC. This encodes CASSLRGTYGYTF.

The chain has TRBV7-9 and TRBJ2-2; 8 bases fit TRBD2. The CDR3 loop spans 11 amino acids. Germline V CDR1 and CDR2: SEHNR, FQNEAQ (reference sequence). J was trimmed by 6 bases and V by 11 bases; bases with no gene match: 2. DNA for the CDR3: TGTGCCCGCGGGGGGCCCGGGGAGCTGTTTTTT. Its translation is CARGGPGELFF.

The V and J genes are TRBV4-3 and TRBJ2-5; 7 bases are shared with TRBD1. CDR3 length equals 14 residues. The germline gives CDR1 LGHNA, CDR2 YSLEER. V shed 4 bases, J shed 3 bases, and the junction held 5 bases outside the gene matches. The CDR3 sequence is CASSPGTVEETQYF. The DNA for the CDR3 is TGCGCCAGCAGCCCCGGGACAGTAGAAGAGACCCAGTACTTC.

This chain uses TRBV5-1 with TRBJ1-2; 7 nucleotides line up with TRBD1. Trimming took 4 bases from V and 0 from J; bases not matched to a gene: 9. Germline lookup yields CDR1 SGHRS and CDR2 YFSETQ. The CDR3 sequence is 16 residues long. CDR3 amino acids: CASSNNYRGTNYGYTF. The CDR3 DNA follows: TGCGCCAGCAGCAACAATTACAGGGGCACTAACTATGGCTACACCTTC.

With regard to this clone: The junction differs from germline at one of its ends, possibly a read error. V gene TRBV4-3 combines with J gene TRBJ2-2; no firm D call. The CDR3 runs 14 residues. CDR1 is LGHNA, CDR2 YSLEER, per germline. The CDR3 region has the DNA TGCGCCAGTAGCCAAGCACAGAACACCGGGGAGCTGTTTTTT. It encodes CASSQAQNTGELFF.

V usage is TRBV7-2 and J usage is TRBJ1-2, with D hard to call. CDR3 length equals 13 residues. Germline V gene sequence: CDR1 SGHTA, CDR2 FQGNSA. Trimming took off 5 bases at V and 9 bases at J, with 16 bases between the two ends. This chain's CDR3 is CASSPRFPTRYTF. The CDR3 DNA reads as TGTGCCAGCAGCCCCAGGTTCCCTACTCGCTACACCTTC.

The CDR3 region has the DNA TGTGCCAGCAGTGAATTTCCGGGACAGAGAGCCTACGAGCAGTACGTC. It translates to CASSEFPGQRAYEQYV. The chain couples TRBV25-1 to TRBJ2-7, with 7 bases matching TRBD1. V was pared by 1 base and J by 2 bases, with 8 bases of the junction left unmatched. This CDR3 has 16 residues. CDR1 MGHDK and CDR2 SYGVNS come from the germline V gene.

The rearrangement uses TRBV5-1 and TRBJ2-2, with D possibly being TRBD1 (5 bases). CDR1 is SGHRS, CDR2 YFSETQ, per germline. V gave up 3 bases and J gave up 13 bases, with 13 bases separating them. This CDR3 is 12 amino acids long. Here the CDR3 DNA reads TGCGCCAGCAGCTCGGCAGGGAAGGGGCTGTTTTTT. It yields the protein CASSSAGKGLFF.

The rearrangement links TRBV6-1 to TRBJ1-6; tentative D call: TRBD1 (5 bases). The CDR3 is 14 amino acids. The ends were cut back, 1 base at V and 14 bases at J, with 15 bases in the middle. Germline loops: CDR1 MNHNS, CDR2 SASEGT. The CDR3 DNA follows: TGTGCCAGCAGTGAAGGAGGAGGGGTTATCACCCTCCACTTT. Translation: CASSEGGGVITLHF.

The genes are TRBV6-1 and TRBJ1-1; possibly TRBD1 for D (5 bases). V shed 4 bases and J shed 4 bases, with 10 bases lying between them. Germline CDR1 MNHNS, CDR2 SASEGT. The CDR3 has 13 residues. The CDR3 sequence is CASSAGSPTEAFF. The CDR3 DNA sequence: TGTGCCAGCAGTGCAGGGTCCCCCACTGAAGCTTTCTTT.

CDR3 sequence (DNA): TGTGCCAGCAGTACAGCCGGGACAGTCTATGGCTACACCTTC. Its protein is CASSTAGTVYGYTF. J is TRBJ1-2 and V is TRBV6-5; TRBD1 agrees at 7 bases. The germline CDR1 and CDR2 sequences are MNHEY and SVGAGI. This CDR3 has 14 residues. Trimming cost V 5 bases and J 4 bases; bases outside gene matches: 7.

This sequence joins TRBV4-3 and TRBJ2-7, with a tentative D call TRBD1 (5 bases). There are 12 residues in the CDR3. V was trimmed by 4 bases and J by 6 bases, leaving 10 bases between them. Germline V gives CDR1 LGHNA, CDR2 YSLEER. The DNA of the CDR3 is TGCGCCAGCAGCCGGTCCCAGGGCGAGCAGTACTTC. Protein: CASSRSQGEQYF.

The chain joins TRBV6-1 to TRBJ1-2; D might be TRBD1 (5 bases). The CDR3 loop spans 15 amino acids. V lost 1 base to trimming and J lost 7 bases, with 16 bases between them. From germline, CDR1 is MNHNS and CDR2 SASEGT. CDR3 nucleotide sequence: TGTGCCAGCAGTGAAGGGGGCAGCTCTGATGGTGGCTACACCTTC. Its translation is CASSEGGSSDGGYTF.

The chain combines TRBV4-1 with TRBJ2-5; weak D call: TRBD2 (6 bases). V was trimmed by 0 bases and J by 0 bases, leaving 8 bases between them. The CDR3 runs 15 residues. The germline V gene has CDR1 MGHRA and CDR2 YSYEKL. CDR3 DNA sequence: TGCGCCAGCAGCCAAGACGGCGGGAACCAAGAGACCCAGTACTTC. Protein product: CASSQDGGNQETQYF.

The chain couples TRBV7-3 to TRBJ2-3; 14 bases match TRBD2. J gave up 1 base and V 5 bases, and 11 bases lay outside the gene matches. The CDR3 spans 19 residues. Germline assignment: CDR1 SGHTA and CDR2 FQGTGA. CDR3 protein: CASSHSLPGLAGGTDTQYF. CDR3 in DNA: TGTGCCAGCAGCCATAGCCTTCCGGGACTAGCGGGGGGCACAGATACGCAGTATTTT.

This chain links TRBV7-2 with TRBJ1-4; TRBD1 is a possible D gene (6 bases). CDR3 length: 16 amino acids. The V and J ends lost 5 bases and 2 bases respectively, with 15 bases between them. The germline V gene has CDR1 SGHTA and CDR2 FQGNSA. The CDR3 coding sequence is TGTGCCAGCAGCGCACACAGGGCTAGTACTAATGAAAAACTGTTTTTT. Residues: CASSAHRASTNEKLFF.

The V call is TRBV18, the J call TRBJ1-2; TRBD1 is a possible D gene (5 bases). Trimming shortened V by 6 bases and J by 3 bases, and 14 bases separated the two germline ends. This CDR3 region has 14 residues. Germline V gene sequence: CDR1 KGHSH, CDR2 LQKENI. The CDR3 sequence: CASSPGTEYYGYTF. In nucleotides, the CDR3 is TGTGCCAGCTCTCCAGGGACTGAGTACTATGGCTACACCTTC.